The entry below describes one T cell receptor beta chain. This sample stems from a study of blood T cells in healthy people across ages. CDR1 LNHNV and CDR2 YYDKDF come from the germline V gene (reference sequence). The V and J ends lost 1 base and 5 bases respectively, with 9 bases between them. CDR3 length: 13 amino acids. The second PCR ran roughly 6 to 11 cycles with a sample-barcoded 5' primer and J-beta primers. MiXCR was run by TCRdb on the 5' RACE reads, yielding one entry per CDR3 protein. Of roughly 1,800,000 distinct CDR3 sequences listed, around 48% are singletons. The chain joins TRBV15 to TRBJ2-7; D ambiguous. This clonotype was sampled from a woman between 40 and 50 years old in good health. The sequencing sample was made of blood. The CDR3 sequence is CATSRGVGHEQYF. The CDR3 DNA reads TGTGCCACCAGCAGAGGGGTGGGTCACGAGCAGTACTTC.